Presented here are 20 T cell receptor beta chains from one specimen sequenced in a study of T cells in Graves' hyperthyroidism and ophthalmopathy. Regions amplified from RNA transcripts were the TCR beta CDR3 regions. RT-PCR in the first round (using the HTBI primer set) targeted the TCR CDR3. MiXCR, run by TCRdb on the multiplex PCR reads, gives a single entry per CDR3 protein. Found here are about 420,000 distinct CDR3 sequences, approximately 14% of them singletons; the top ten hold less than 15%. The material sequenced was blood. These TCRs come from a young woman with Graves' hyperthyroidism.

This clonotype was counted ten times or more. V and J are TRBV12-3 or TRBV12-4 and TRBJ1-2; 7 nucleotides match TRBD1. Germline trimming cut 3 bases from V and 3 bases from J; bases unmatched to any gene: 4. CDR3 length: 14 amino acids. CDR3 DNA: TGTGCCAGCAGTTTGGGACAGACCGACTATGGCTACACCTTC. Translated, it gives CASSLGQTDYGYTF.

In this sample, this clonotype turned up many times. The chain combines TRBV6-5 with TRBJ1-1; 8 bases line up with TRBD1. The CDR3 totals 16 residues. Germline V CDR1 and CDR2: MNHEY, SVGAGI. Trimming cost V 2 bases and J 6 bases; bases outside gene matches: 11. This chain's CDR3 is CASSYRGQALFAEAFF. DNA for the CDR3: TGTGCCAGCAGTTACAGGGGACAGGCTCTTTTCGCTGAAGCTTTCTTT.

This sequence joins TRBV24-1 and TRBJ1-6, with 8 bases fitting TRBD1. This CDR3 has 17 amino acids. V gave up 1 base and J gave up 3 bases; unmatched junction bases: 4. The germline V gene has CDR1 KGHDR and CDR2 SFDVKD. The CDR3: CATSDFSGQGYNSPLHF. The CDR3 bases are TGTGCCACCAGTGATTTTTCCGGACAGGGCTATAATTCACCCCTCCACTTT.

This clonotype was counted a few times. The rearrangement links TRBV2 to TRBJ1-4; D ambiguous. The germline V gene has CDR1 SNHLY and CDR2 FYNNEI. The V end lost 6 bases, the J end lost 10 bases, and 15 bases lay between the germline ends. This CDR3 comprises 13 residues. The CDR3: CASREESVGKLFF. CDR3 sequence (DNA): TGTGCCAGCAGGGAGGAATCTGTCGGAAAACTGTTTTTT.

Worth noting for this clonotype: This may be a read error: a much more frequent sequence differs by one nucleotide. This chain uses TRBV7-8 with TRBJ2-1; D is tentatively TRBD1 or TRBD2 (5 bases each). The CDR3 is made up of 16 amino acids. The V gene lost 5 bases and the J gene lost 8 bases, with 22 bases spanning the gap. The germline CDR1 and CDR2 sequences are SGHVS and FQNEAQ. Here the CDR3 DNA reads TGTGCCAGCAGCCCCACTCTAGGGACGGATAACGATGAGCAGTTCTTC. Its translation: CASSPTLGTDNDEQFF.

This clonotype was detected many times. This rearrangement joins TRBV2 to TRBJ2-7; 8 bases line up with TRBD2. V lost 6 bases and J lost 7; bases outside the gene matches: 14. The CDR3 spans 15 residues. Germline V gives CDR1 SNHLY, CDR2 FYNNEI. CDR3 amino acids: CASRRFSGTQGEQYF. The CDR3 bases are TGTGCCAGCAGGAGATTTAGCGGGACCCAAGGGGAGCAGTACTTC.

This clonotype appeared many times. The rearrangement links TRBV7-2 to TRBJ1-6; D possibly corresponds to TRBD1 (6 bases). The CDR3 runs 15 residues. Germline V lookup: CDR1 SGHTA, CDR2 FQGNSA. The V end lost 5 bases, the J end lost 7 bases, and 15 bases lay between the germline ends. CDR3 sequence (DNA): TGTGCCAGCAGCCCGAGTGGGGGCTCGAATTCACCCCTCCACTTT. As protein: CASSPSGGSNSPLHF.

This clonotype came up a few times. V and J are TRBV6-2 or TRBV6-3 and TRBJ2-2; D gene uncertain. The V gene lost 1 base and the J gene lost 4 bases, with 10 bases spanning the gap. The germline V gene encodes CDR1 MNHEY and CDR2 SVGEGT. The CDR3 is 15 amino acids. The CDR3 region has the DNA TGTGCCAGCAGTTACTGGGGTTCGGGCACCGGGGAGCTGTTTTTT. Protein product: CASSYWGSGTGELFF.

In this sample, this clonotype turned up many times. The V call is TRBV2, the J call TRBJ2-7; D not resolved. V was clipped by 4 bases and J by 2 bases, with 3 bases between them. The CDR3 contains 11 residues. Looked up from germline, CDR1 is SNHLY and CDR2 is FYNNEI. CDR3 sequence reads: CASSGPYEQYF. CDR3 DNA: TGTGCCAGCAGTGGCCCCTACGAGCAGTACTTC.

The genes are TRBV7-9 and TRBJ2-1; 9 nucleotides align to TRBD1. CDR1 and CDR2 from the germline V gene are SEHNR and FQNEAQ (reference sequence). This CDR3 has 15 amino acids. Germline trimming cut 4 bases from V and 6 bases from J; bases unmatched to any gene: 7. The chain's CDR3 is CASSSPGQGFNEQFF. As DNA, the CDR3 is TGTGCCAGCAGCTCACCGGGACAGGGCTTCAATGAGCAGTTCTTC.

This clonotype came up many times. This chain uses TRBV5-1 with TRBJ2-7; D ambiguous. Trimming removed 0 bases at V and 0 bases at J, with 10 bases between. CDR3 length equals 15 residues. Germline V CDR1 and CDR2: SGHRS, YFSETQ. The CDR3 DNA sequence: TGCGCCAGCAGCTTGGGGCACGGGTTCTCCTACGAGCAGTACTTC. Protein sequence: CASSLGHGFSYEQYF.

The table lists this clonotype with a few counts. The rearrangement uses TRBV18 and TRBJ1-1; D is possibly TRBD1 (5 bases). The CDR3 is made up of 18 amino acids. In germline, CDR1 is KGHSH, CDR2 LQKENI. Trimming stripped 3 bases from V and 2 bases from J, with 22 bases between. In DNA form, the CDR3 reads TGTGCCAGCTCACCTGACAAGACAGTAACCCAAATAAACACTGAAGCTTTCTTT. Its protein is CASSPDKTVTQINTEAFF.

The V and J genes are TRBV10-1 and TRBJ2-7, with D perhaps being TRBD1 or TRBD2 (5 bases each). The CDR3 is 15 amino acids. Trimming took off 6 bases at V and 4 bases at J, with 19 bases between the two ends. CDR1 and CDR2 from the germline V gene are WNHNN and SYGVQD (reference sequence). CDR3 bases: TGCGCCAGCAGGAGGGGTGGAAAGTGGCCTTACGAGCAGTACTTC. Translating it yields CASRRGGKWPYEQYF.

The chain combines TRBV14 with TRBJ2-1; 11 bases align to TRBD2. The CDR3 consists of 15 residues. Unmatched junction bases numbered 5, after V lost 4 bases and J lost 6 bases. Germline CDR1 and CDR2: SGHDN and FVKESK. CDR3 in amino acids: CASSPLLAGVNEQFF. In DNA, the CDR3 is TGTGCCAGCAGCCCGCTACTAGCGGGAGTCAATGAGCAGTTCTTC.

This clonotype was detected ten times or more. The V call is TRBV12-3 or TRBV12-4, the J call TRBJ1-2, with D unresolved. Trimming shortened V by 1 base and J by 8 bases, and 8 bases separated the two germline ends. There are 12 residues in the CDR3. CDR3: CASSLETVGYTF. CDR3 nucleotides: TGTGCCAGCAGTTTAGAAACAGTCGGCTACACCTTC.

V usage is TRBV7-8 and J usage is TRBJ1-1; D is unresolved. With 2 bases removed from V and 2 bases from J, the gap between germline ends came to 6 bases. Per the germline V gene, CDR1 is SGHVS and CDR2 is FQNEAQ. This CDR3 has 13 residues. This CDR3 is CASSLLSNTEAFF. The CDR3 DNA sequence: TGTGCCAGCAGCTTACTTTCTAACACTGAAGCTTTCTTT.

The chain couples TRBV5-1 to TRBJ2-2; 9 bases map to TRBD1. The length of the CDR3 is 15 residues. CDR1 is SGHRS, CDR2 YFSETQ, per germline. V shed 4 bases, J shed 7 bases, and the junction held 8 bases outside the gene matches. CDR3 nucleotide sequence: TGCGCCAGCAGCAACCGGACAGGGGTTGGCGGGGAGCTGTTTTTT. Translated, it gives CASSNRTGVGGELFF.

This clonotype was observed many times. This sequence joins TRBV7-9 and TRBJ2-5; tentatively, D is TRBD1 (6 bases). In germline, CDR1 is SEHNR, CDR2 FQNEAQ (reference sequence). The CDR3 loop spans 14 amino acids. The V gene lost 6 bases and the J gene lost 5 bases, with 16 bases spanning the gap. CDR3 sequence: CASRPSDSRETQYF. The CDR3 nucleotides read TGTGCCAGCAGACCATCGGACAGCCGGGAGACCCAGTACTTC.

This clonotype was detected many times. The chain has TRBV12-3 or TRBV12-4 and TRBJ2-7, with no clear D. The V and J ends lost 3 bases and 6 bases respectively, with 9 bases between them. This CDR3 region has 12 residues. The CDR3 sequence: CASSFRRGEQYF. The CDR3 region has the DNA TGTGCCAGCAGTTTTAGGCGCGGCGAGCAGTACTTC.

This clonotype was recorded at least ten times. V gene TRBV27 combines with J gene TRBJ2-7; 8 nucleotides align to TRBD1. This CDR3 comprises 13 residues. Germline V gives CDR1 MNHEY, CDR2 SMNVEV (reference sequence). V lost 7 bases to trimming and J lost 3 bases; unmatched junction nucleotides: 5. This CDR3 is CASTQGVNYEQYF. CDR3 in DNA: TGTGCCAGCACACAGGGGGTCAACTACGAGCAGTACTTC.